This T cell receptor (beta chain) was found in a study of cytomegalovirus exposure and HLA in healthy donors. General study points: There were around 160 TCR beta chains listed as cytomegalovirus-associated.

Profiled with immunoSEQ multiplex PCR; TCRdb holds only in-frame clones, not every one. The repertoire holds 150,000 to 200,000 clones, about 95% seen once, with 0.8% to 1% in the top ten. Points on this clone: Antigen specificity is unknown.

The V and J ends lost 7 bases and 0 bases respectively, with 10 bases between them. The germline gives CDR1 SGHRS, CDR2 YFSETQ. The CDR3 is 14 residues long. This receptor was obtained from a woman under 30 in good health and CMV-seronegative. Sequenced sample: PBMCs. V usage is TRBV5-1 and J usage is TRBJ1-4; D is unresolved. CDR3 protein: CASHEGTTNEKLFF. Written as DNA, the CDR3 is TGCGCCAGCCACGAGGGAACAACTAATGAAAAACTGTTTTTT.